The rows below give T cell receptor beta chains drawn from one sample of a study of T-cell reconstitution after alpha-beta-depleted transplantation in children. A single record per CDR3 protein comes from TCRdb applying MiXCR to the PCR reads. The repertoire holds about 610,000 distinct CDR3 sequences, about 10% seen once, with 3.5% to 5% in the top ten. The material sequenced was PBMCs from the stem cell graft donor, taken from the stem cell graft. Receptors originate from a human donor who donated a stem cell graft to a child with acute myeloid leukemia. Both conserved end residues are part of each CDR3. D genes are given only for firm matches. Where a row states a size, it is once, few, many or the class of an expanded clone; other rows omit it.

v_gene	abundance	j_gene	d_gene	CDR3nt	CDR3aa
TRBV19	NA	TRBJ2-1	NA	TGTGCCAGTAGTATGGTGGTGGGCAGTTCCTACAATGAGCAGTTCTTC	CASSMVVGSSYNEQFF
TRBV12-3/TRBV12-4	NA	TRBJ2-3	TRBD2	TGTGCCAGCAGTCCAGCGGGGAGGGAAACAGATACGCAGTATTTT	CASSPAGRETDTQYF
TRBV6-5	many	TRBJ2-1	TRBD1	TGTGCCAGCAGTTGGGACAGGAACAATGAGCAGTTCTTC	CASSWDRNNEQFF
TRBV14	many	TRBJ2-1	NA	TGTGCCAGCAGCCAATGGGAGGGGGCCAGTGAGCAGTTCTTC	CASSQWEGASEQFF
TRBV12-3/TRBV12-4	NA	TRBJ1-2	NA	TGTGCCAGCACCTCCGCGGCGGCGTATGGCTACACCTTC	CASTSAAAYGYTF
TRBV27	few	TRBJ2-3	NA	TGTGCCAGCAGTCGCGTCACACAAGGAGATACGCAGTATTTT	CASSRVTQGDTQYF
TRBV30	few	TRBJ2-1	TRBD2	TGTGCCTGGATAGTTAGCGGGACCCACAATGAGCAGTTCTTC	CAWIVSGTHNEQFF
TRBV27	many	TRBJ1-2	NA	TGTGCCAGCAGTTTAATAACGACAGGAAAGAACTATGGCTACACCTTC	CASSLITTGKNYGYTF
TRBV4-2	NA	TRBJ1-5	NA	TGTGCCAGCAGCCAAGCGGGCCTCGGGCATCAGCCCCAGCATTTT	CASSQAGLGHQPQHF
TRBV6-5	few	TRBJ2-2	NA	TGTGCCAGCAGTTACTCAGGGGCTTCTTCCGGAGGGGAGCTGTTTTTT	CASSYSGASSGGELFF
TRBV5-1	NA	TRBJ1-1	TRBD1	TGCGCCAGCACACAGGACAGGGGCGAAGCTTTCTTT	CASTQDRGEAFF
TRBV4-3	NA	TRBJ2-1	TRBD2	TGCGCCAGCAGCCAAGATCAGGCTAGCGGGAGGGCCCTTGACAATGAGCAGTTCTTC	CASSQDQASGRALDNEQFF
TRBV5-5	NA	TRBJ1-1	NA	TGTGCCAGCAGCTTCGACCCGAACACTGAAGCTTTCTTT	CASSFDPNTEAFF
TRBV29-1	many	TRBJ1-1	NA	TGCAGCGTTGTATCCAGGGGGAACACTGAAGCTTTCTTT	CSVVSRGNTEAFF
TRBV6-1	NA	TRBJ2-1	NA	TGTGCCAGCAGTGAAGTCGTACTGGGTGAGCAGTTCTTC	CASSEVVLGEQFF
TRBV19	NA	TRBJ2-1	NA	TGTGCCAGTGGGGGCGGGCAGGGGGGAATTTTGAATGAGCAGTTCTTC	CASGGGQGGILNEQFF
TRBV20-1	many	TRBJ2-3	TRBD2	TGCAGTGCCGTAGCGGGGGAGTTGGCAGATACGCAGTATTTT	CSAVAGELADTQYF
TRBV6-6	NA	TRBJ2-7	TRBD2	TGTGCCAGCGTGACTAGCGGAACCTACGAGCAGTACTTC	CASVTSGTYEQYF
TRBV20-1	few	TRBJ2-7	NA	TGCAGTGCTACCAAATTGTCCTCCTTAAACTACGAGCAGTACTTC	CSATKLSSLNYEQYF
TRBV20-1	NA	TRBJ2-7	NA	TGCAGTGCTAGACCTCCGGGGAGCGTCGAGCAGTACTTC	CSARPPGSVEQYF
TRBV20-1	few	TRBJ2-3	NA	TGCAGTGCTAGAGCCCAGGGGAAGGTCACAGATACGCAGTATTTT	CSARAQGKVTDTQYF
TRBV20-1	few	TRBJ2-7	NA	TGCAGTGCTAGAGCTTGGCGGGTGCTATCTTACGAGCAGTACTTC	CSARAWRVLSYEQYF
TRBV6-5	many	TRBJ1-4	NA	TGTGCCAGCAGTTCGTCAACAACTAATGAAAAACTGTTTTTT	CASSSSTTNEKLFF
TRBV4-3	many	TRBJ2-7	TRBD1	TGCGCCAGCAGCTTGGACAGGACCAGCTCCTACGAGCAGTACTTC	CASSLDRTSSYEQYF
TRBV7-3	few	TRBJ1-1	NA	TGTGCCAGCAGCCCCCGTGGAGGGGCGGGCACTGAAGCTTTCTTT	CASSPRGGAGTEAFF
TRBV6-2/TRBV6-3	many	TRBJ2-7	NA	TGTGCCAGCAGTTCCGTGGGGGCTTACGAGCAGTACTTC	CASSSVGAYEQYF
TRBV12-3/TRBV12-4	NA	TRBJ2-1	NA	TGTGCCAGCAGACGGGACAACTACAATGAGCAGTTCTTC	CASRRDNYNEQFF
TRBV12-3/TRBV12-4	NA	TRBJ1-5	NA	TGTGCCAGCAGTTGGACAGAGAATCAGCCCCAGCATTTT	CASSWTENQPQHF
TRBV20-1	many	TRBJ2-1	TRBD2	TGCAGTGCTAGCGGGAGGCCCCTAGGCAAAGATGAGCAGTTCTTC	CSASGRPLGKDEQFF
TRBV2	NA	TRBJ2-3	NA	TGTGCCAGCAGGAGGCGGAGCACAGATACGCAGTATTTT	CASRRRSTDTQYF
TRBV5-1	NA	TRBJ2-7	NA	TGCGCCAGCAGCTGGGGTGGACGAGGGGTGGACGAGCAGTACTTC	CASSWGGRGVDEQYF
TRBV29-1	NA	TRBJ2-3	NA	TGCAACGTTGAAGGGGATAGCGGTGCTGGGGGTACAGATACGCAGTATTTT	CNVEGDSGAGGTDTQYF
TRBV7-2	many	TRBJ2-5	NA	TGTGCCAGCTCCCTAGTTTTTCAAGAGACCCAGTACTTC	CASSLVFQETQYF
TRBV29-1	few	TRBJ1-4	TRBD1	TGCAGCGTGCAGGGGGCGAAAGGTGAAAAACTGTTTTTT	CSVQGAKGEKLFF
TRBV7-9	few	TRBJ2-2	NA	TGTGCCAGCAGCATAAGGACCCACACCTTAAACACCGGGGAGCTGTTTTTT	CASSIRTHTLNTGELFF
TRBV30	many	TRBJ2-6	TRBD1	TGTGCCTGCAGGGGGACTGGGGCCAACGTCCTGACTTTC	CACRGTGANVLTF
TRBV20-1	many	TRBJ2-1	NA	TGCAGTGCTAGAGACCCCGGGGGTCCGGGCAATGAGCAGTTCTTC	CSARDPGGPGNEQFF